This TCR beta chain was observed in a study of response to subunit inactivated influenza vaccine. Study outcomes and limitations: Authors suggested each seasonal flu vaccination may recruit only limited numbers of new T cells.

MiXCR, applied by TCRdb to the RT-PCR reads, yields one record per CDR3 protein. Of over 300,000 distinct CDR3 sequences listed, just over 20% are singletons. Trimming took off 8 bases at V and 0 bases at J, with 16 bases between the two ends. The CDR3 sequence is 16 residues long. Looked up from germline, CDR1 is MDHEN and CDR2 is SYDVKM. About this clonotype: As yet, its antigen is unknown.

This clonotype was sampled from a man between 50 and 69 years old who received an inactivated influenza vaccine. The J gene is TRBJ2-2, the V gene TRBV28, with D perhaps matching TRBD1 (6 bases). Specimen: PBMCs from blood, collected less than 22 months after vaccination. CDR3 loop: CASATETGSNTGELFF. Here the CDR3 DNA reads TGTGCCAGCGCAACGGAAACAGGGTCGAACACCGGGGAGCTGTTTTTT. Full variable domain (missing parts from reference TRBV28 and TRBJ2-2): DVKVTQSSRYLVKRTGEKVFLECVQDMDHENMFWYRQDPGLGLRLIYFSYDVKMKEKGDIPEGYSVSREKKERFSLILESASTNQTSMYLCASATETGSNTGELFFGEGSRLTVL.